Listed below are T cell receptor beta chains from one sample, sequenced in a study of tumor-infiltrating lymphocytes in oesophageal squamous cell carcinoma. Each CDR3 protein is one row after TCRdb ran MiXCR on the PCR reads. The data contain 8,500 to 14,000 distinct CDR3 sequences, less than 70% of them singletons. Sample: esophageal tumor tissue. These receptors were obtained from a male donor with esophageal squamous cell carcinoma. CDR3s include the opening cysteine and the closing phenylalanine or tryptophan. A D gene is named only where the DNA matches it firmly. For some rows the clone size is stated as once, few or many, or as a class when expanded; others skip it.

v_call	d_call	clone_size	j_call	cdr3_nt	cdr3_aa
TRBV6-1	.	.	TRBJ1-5	TGTGCCAGCAGTGAAAGCGGGGGCAATCAGCCCCAGCATTTT	CASSESGGNQPQHF
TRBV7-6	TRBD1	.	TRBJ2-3	TGTGCCAGCAGCTTAATGGGACAGGGCCCAGATACGCAGTATTTT	CASSLMGQGPDTQYF
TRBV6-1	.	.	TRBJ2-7	TGTGCCAGCAGGACAGGGAGGTACACAGATACGCAGTACTTC	CASRTGRYTDTQYF
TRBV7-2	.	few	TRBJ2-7	TGTGCCAGCAGCTGGAGGGGAGGGACAGAATACTACGAGCAGTACTTC	CASSWRGGTEYYEQYF
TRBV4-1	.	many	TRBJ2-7	TGCGCCAGCAGCTCTGACTACGAGCAGTACTTC	CASSSDYEQYF
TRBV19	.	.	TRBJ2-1	TGTGCCAGTAGTGTAACGGGAAGCTCCTACAATGAGCAGTTCTTC	CASSVTGSSYNEQFF
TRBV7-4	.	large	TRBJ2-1	TGTGCCAGCAGCTTAAAAATCGCGGGATTCACCTACAATGAGCAGTTCTTC	CASSLKIAGFTYNEQFF
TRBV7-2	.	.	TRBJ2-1	TGTGCCAGCAGCTCAGACTTGTTCTCCTACAATGAGCAGTTCTTC	CASSSDLFSYNEQFF
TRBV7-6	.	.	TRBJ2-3	TGTGCCAGCAGCTTTTATGGCCCCGATACGCAGTATTTT	CASSFYGPDTQYF
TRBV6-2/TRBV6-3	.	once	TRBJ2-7	TGTGCCAGCAATAGGGAGTTCTCCTACGAGCAGTACTTC	CASNREFSYEQYF
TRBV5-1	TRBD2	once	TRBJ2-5	TGCGCCAGCAGTACGGGTCCGGCCGGGGGGGAGACCCAGTACTTC	CASSTGPAGGETQYF
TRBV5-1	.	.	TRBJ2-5	TGCGCCAGCAGCTTTGGCGGGGACGGAGAGACCCAGTACTTC	CASSFGGDGETQYF
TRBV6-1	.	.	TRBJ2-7	TGTGCCAGCAGCGGGGGCTCGGGACTAATCAATGAGCAGTACTTC	CASSGGSGLINEQYF
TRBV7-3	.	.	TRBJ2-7	TGTGCCAGCAGCTTACTAGCGTTCTCCTACAATGAGCAGTACTTC	CASSLLAFSYNEQYF
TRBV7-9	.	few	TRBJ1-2	TGTGCCAGCAGCTTAGACACAGGGATTGGTGGCTACACCTTC	CASSLDTGIGGYTF
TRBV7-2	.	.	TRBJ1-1	TGTGCCAGCAGCTTAGACAGGGCCCAACGCCCCAAAGCTTTCTTT	CASSLDRAQRPKAFF
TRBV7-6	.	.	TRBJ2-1	TGTGCCAGCAGCTTAGCTATAGGGAGACGACAGTTCTTC	CASSLAIGRRQFF
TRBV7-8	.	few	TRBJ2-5	TGTGCCAGCAGCCCCCTAAGGGGGAGGCAAGAGACCCAGTACTTC	CASSPLRGRQETQYF
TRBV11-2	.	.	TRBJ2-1	TGTGCCAGCAGCTTAAGCCGGGGCGACTACAATGAGCAGTTCTTC	CASSLSRGDYNEQFF
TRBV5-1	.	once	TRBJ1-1	TGCGCCAGCAGCTTGCGGGCCAGGGGGAACACTGAAGCTTTCTTT	CASSLRARGNTEAFF
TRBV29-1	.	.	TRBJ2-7	TGCAGCGTGGACCAGGGATCACCGTTCTTC	CSVDQGSPFF
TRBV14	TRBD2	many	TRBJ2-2	TGTGCCAGCAGCCAAGAGCGGGGACTAGCGGGAGCCGGGGAGCTGTTTTTT	CASSQERGLAGAGELFF
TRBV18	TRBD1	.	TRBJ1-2	TGTGCCAGCTCACCGGGGACAGGGCGGGGCTACACCTTC	CASSPGTGRGYTF
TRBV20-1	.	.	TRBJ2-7	TGCAGCTCCCTCCCGGAACACTCCTACGAGCAGTACTTC	CSSLPEHSYEQYF
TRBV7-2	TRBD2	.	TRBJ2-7	TGTGCCAGCAGCTTAGCGGGCGGGAGGGTCCTATACGAGCAGTACTTC	CASSLAGGRVLYEQYF
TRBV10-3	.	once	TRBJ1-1	TGTGCCACTCTTAGCGCGGGAGGAACCCCAGTTTACTTC	CATLSAGGTPVYF
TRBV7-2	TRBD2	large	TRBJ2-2	TGTGCCAGCAGTGGAGCGGGAGGAACCGGGGAGCTGTTTTTT	CASSGAGGTGELFF
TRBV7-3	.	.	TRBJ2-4	TGTGCCAGCAGCTTAGAGGGCTCCGTCCGAAACATTCAGTACTTC	CASSLEGSVRNIQYF
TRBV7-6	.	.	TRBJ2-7	TGTGCCAGCAGCTTGGCAGAGGGTCCCTACGAGCAGTACTTC	CASSLAEGPYEQYF
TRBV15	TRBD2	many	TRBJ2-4	TGTGCCACCGGTCGCGGACTAGCGGGACAACAGTACTTC	CATGRGLAGQQYF
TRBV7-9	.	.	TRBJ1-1	TGTGCCAGCAGCTTAAGTCAGAACACTGAAGCTTTCTTT	CASSLSQNTEAFF
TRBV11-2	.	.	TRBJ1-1	TGTGCCAGCAGCTCCCGGGGATTGCTAGCGGGATTGTACGAGCAGTTCTTT	CASSSRGLLAGLYEQFF
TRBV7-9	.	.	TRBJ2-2	TGTGCCAGCAGCTTAATCGGCGGAACCGGGGAGCTGTTTTTT	CASSLIGGTGELFF
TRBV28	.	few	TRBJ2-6	TGTGCCTCGGTCCTCTCTGGGGCCAACGTCCTGACTTTC	CASVLSGANVLTF